This T cell receptor beta chain was recorded in a study of CD8 T cells in Susac syndrome. Sequencing of TCR beta was performed on blood CD8+ T cells and on blood CD4+ T cells. Trimming removed 0 bases at V and 1 base at J, with 1 base between. Germline-derived CDR1 and CDR2 are LGHDT and YNNKEL (reference sequence). The CDR3 loop spans 12 amino acids. After extraction with the RNeasy kit, roughly 0.5 to 1 ug of the RNA was reverse transcribed using random hexamers. Across 54 Vbeta and 13 Jbeta, TCR beta CDR3 was amplified with immunoSEQ multiplex PCR. One entry per CDR3 protein results from TCRdb running MiXCR on the immunoSEQ multiplex PCR reads. The sample holds roughly 80,000 distinct CDR3 sequences, roughly 94% seen once.

The V call is TRBV3-1, the J call TRBJ2-7; D not certain. The specimen sequenced was CD8+ T cells from PBMCs. This TCR was recovered from a human donor in good health. The CDR3 bases are TGTGCCAGCAGCCAAGAATCCTACGAGCAGTACTTC. It yields the protein CASSQESYEQYF.